This TCR beta chain was captured by sequencing in a study of cytomegalovirus exposure and HLA in healthy donors. The study's findings and limits: Some TCR beta chains (more than 150 of them) were listed as cytomegalovirus-associated.

In the PCR, 60 Vbeta and 13 Jbeta primers were used. Produced via immunoSEQ multiplex PCR; TCRdb's table is partial and in-frame only. Among 130,000 or so clones listed, roughly 80% were seen once. Trimming took 4 bases from V and 2 from J; bases not matched to a gene: 10. This CDR3 is 16 amino acids long. The V gene's germline CDR1 is SGHRS and CDR2 YFSETQ. On this clone itself: Its target is not known.

This chain joins TRBV5-1 and TRBJ2-5; 8 nucleotides align to TRBD2. The sequence came from a middle-aged woman in good health and CMV-seropositive. The sequencing input was PBMCs. The CDR3 region is CASSRGGDAVQETQYF. CDR3 nucleotide sequence: TGCGCCAGCAGCCGGGGGGGGGATGCTGTTCAAGAGACCCAGTACTTC.